This is a list of T cell receptor beta chains from one sample in a study of blood T cells in healthy people across ages. TCRdb used MiXCR to reprocess the 5' RACE reads, holding one entry per CDR3 protein. Found here are over 700,000 distinct CDR3 sequences, about 53% of them singletons; the top ten hold about 42%. Sequencing input: blood. These receptors all come from a man older than 75 in good health. Each CDR3 is given with its conserved first and last residue. The order of the fields is J gene, clone size, D gene, V gene, CDR3 protein, CDR3 DNA. The D gene is left open where the match is weak. Size is stated for part of the rows, as once, few or many counts, or as a class when the clone is expanded.

TRBJ1-6 few - TRBV20-1 CSATRVNSPLHF TGCAGTGCTACCAGAGTTAATTCACCCCTCCACTTT
TRBJ1-2 few TRBD1 TRBV6-5 CASSYRRDRSYGYTF TGTGCCAGCAGTTACCGTCGGGACAGAAGCTATGGCTACACCTTC
TRBJ2-4 few - TRBV20-1 CSAILAGVAKNIQYF TGCAGTGCTATCCTGGCCGGGGTCGCCAAAAACATTCAGTACTTC
TRBJ1-5 - - TRBV24-1 CATGGGTENQPQHF TGTGCCACCGGGGGGGGCACGGAAAATCAGCCCCAGCATTTT
TRBJ2-6 few - TRBV3-1 CASSPSSPGANVLTF TGTGCCAGCAGCCCTTCTAGCCCTGGGGCCAACGTCCTGACTTTC
TRBJ2-1 - - TRBV5-1 CASSLGSGNERQFF TGCGCCAGCAGCTTGGGATCCGGCAATGAGCGGCAGTTCTTC
TRBJ2-1 - TRBD2 TRBV20-1 CSAPLAGLKNEQFF TGCAGTGCCCCACTAGCGGGATTAAAAAATGAGCAGTTCTTC
TRBJ2-1 - - TRBV12-3/TRBV12-4 CASSTGLGEQFF TGTGCCAGCAGTACAGGGCTAGGGGAGCAGTTCTTC
TRBJ1-4 - TRBD1 TRBV29-1 CSVGQGGEELFF TGCAGCGTGGGACAGGGAGGTGAAGAACTGTTTTTT
TRBJ2-1 - - TRBV7-2 CASSLGAAANEQFF TGTGCCAGCAGCTTAGGGGCGGCGGCCAATGAGCAGTTCTTC
TRBJ2-7 few - TRBV5-1 CASSRDGLSYEQYF TGCGCCAGCAGCCGGGACGGCTTGTCCTACGAGCAGTACTTC
TRBJ2-1 - - TRBV5-1 CASSLELDTEQFF TGCGCCAGCAGCTTGGAGTTAGATACTGAGCAGTTCTTC
TRBJ2-7 - - TRBV20-1 CSARVRQGIYEQYF TGCAGTGCTAGAGTTCGGCAAGGCATATACGAGCAGTACTTC
TRBJ1-5 - - TRBV9 CASSGRNGGSSQPQHF TGTGCCAGCAGCGGGCGTAACGGGGGATCAAGTCAGCCCCAGCATTTT
TRBJ2-3 few TRBD2 TRBV7-9 CASSLVLAGVSRYAYF TGTGCCAGCAGCTTGGTACTAGCGGGAGTAAGCAGATACGCGTATTTT
TRBJ2-1 once - TRBV5-1 CASAGTGNEQFF TGCGCCAGCGCCGGGACTGGCAATGAGCAGTTCTTC
TRBJ1-2 few - TRBV5-1 CASGLGGGGGGYTF TGCGCCAGCGGTCTCGGAGGCGGGGGCGGTGGCTACACCTTC
TRBJ2-3 - - TRBV27 CAGSLLVGRKHRYAYF TGTGCCGGCAGTTTACTGGTCGGGAGAAAGCACAGATACGCGTATTTT
TRBJ2-4 few TRBD2 TRBV4-1 CASSPWTSGAKNIQYF TGCGCCAGCAGCCCTTGGACTAGCGGAGCCAAAAACATTCAGTACTTC
TRBJ2-1 few TRBD2 TRBV6-4 CASSQPGLPTNEQFF TGTGCCAGCAGCCAACCGGGACTACCTACCAATGAGCAGTTCTTC
TRBJ2-7 - TRBD2 TRBV6-6 CASSPAGEGEQYF TGTGCCAGCTCCCCCGCGGGAGAGGGGGAGCAGTACTTC
TRBJ2-3 few TRBD2 TRBV15 CATSSTLAGGTDTQYF TGTGCCACCAGCAGCACACTAGCGGGAGGAACAGATACGCAGTATTTT
TRBJ2-1 - TRBD1 TRBV2 CASSEVRTGTNEQFF TGTGCCAGCAGTGAAGTTAGGACAGGGACCAATGAGCAGTTCTTC
TRBJ2-1 - - TRBV7-8 CASSLSLGNEQFF TGTGCCAGCAGCTTAAGCCTCGGTAATGAGCAGTTCTTC
TRBJ2-3 - TRBD2 TRBV20-1 CSASSLAGGGGHRYAYF TGCAGTGCAAGCTCTCTAGCGGGAGGAGGAGGACACAGATACGCGTATTTT
TRBJ2-7 - - TRBV2 CANTAWGNEQYF TGTGCCAATACCGCCTGGGGTAACGAGCAGTACTTC
TRBJ2-4 - TRBD2 TRBV28 CASSSQGSGRAGEQYF TGTGCCAGCAGTTCCCAGGGTAGCGGGAGGGCCGGGGAGCAGTACTTC
TRBJ1-1 few TRBD1 TRBV3-1 CASSLPDRDTEAFF TGTGCCAGCAGCCTGCCGGACAGGGACACTGAAGCTTTCTTT
TRBJ2-3 - TRBD2 TRBV10-2 CASSESAGAGHRYAYF TGCGCCAGCAGTGAGTCGGCGGGAGCGGGCCACAGATACGCGTATTTT
TRBJ2-7 - - TRBV21-1 CASLCSSEGLRNEQYF TGTGCCAGCCTGTGCTCCTCGGAGGGGTTGAGGAACGAGCAGTACTTC
TRBJ2-1 - TRBD1 TRBV29-1 CSVEPGQPQFF TGCAGCGTTGAGCCGGGACAGCCTCAGTTCTTC
TRBJ1-2 - - TRBV7-2 CASSLSSTVNYGYTF TGTGCCAGCAGCTTAAGCAGCACAGTGAACTATGGCTACACCTTC
TRBJ2-7 few - TRBV29-1 CSVERGFGEQYF TGCAGCGTTGAGAGAGGATTTGGCGAGCAGTACTTC